The present TCR beta chain was sequenced within a study of neurological immune-mediated disorders. CDR1 and CDR2 (germline): SGHRS, YFSETQ. V lost 0 bases and J lost 4; bases outside the gene matches: 2. The CDR3 runs 15 residues. This clonotype was counted many times. TCRdb analysed the 5' RACE reads with MiXCR anew, one entry per CDR3 protein. Of approximately 84,000 distinct CDR3 sequences in the sample, around 4.5% were seen once. The time point was: longitudinal time-point 3. Sample: PBMCs. The TCR originated in a woman aged 55 to 70 with multiple sclerosis. V is TRBV5-1 and J is TRBJ1-5, with 9 positions matching TRBD1. The CDR3 region has the DNA TGCGCCAGCAGCTTGGACGGACAGGGGAATCAGCCCCAGCATTTT. Translating gives CASSLDGQGNQPQHF.